The clone carrying this T cell receptor beta chain was seen a handful of times. Its target is not known. The entry originates in a study of T cell repertoires in cytomegalovirus infection. Study-wide results and caveats: In two of eight donors, the top clonotype was HLA-C-restricted CMV-specific.

Looked up from germline, CDR1 is LGHNA and CDR2 is YNFKEQ. The CDR3 sequence is 17 residues long. V was trimmed by 1 base and J by 4 bases, leaving 19 bases between them. Each CDR3 protein gets one entry after TCRdb re-called the reads with MiXCR. Among hundreds of thousands of distinct CDR3 sequences, 30% to 35% were seen once, and the ten largest hold around a sixth. V gene TRBV4-2 combines with J gene TRBJ2-5; D might be TRBD1 or TRBD2, each matching 6 bases. The source of this sequence is a human donor in good health (CMV status not recorded). Some clones in this sample may be carry-over from other donors' samples. This sample comprised cultured PBMCs, obtained from culture after CMV antigen stimulation. The CDR3 DNA follows: TGTGCCAGCAGCCAAGTAATTGGGGGGCGAAGGGGAGAGACCCAGTACTTC. Protein product: CASSQVIGGRRGETQYF.